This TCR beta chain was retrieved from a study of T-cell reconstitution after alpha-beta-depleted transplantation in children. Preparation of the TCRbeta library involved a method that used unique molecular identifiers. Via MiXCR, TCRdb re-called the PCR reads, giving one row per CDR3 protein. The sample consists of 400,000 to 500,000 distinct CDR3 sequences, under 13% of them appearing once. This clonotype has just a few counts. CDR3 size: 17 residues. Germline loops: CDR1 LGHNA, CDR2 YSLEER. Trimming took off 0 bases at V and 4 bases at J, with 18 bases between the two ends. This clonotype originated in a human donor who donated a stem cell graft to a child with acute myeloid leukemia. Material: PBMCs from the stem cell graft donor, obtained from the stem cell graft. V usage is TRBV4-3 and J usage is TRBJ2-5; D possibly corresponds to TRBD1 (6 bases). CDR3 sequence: CASSQEVGRGVGETQYF. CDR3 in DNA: TGCGCCAGCAGCCAAGAAGTCGGCAGGGGAGTCGGAGAGACCCAGTACTTC.